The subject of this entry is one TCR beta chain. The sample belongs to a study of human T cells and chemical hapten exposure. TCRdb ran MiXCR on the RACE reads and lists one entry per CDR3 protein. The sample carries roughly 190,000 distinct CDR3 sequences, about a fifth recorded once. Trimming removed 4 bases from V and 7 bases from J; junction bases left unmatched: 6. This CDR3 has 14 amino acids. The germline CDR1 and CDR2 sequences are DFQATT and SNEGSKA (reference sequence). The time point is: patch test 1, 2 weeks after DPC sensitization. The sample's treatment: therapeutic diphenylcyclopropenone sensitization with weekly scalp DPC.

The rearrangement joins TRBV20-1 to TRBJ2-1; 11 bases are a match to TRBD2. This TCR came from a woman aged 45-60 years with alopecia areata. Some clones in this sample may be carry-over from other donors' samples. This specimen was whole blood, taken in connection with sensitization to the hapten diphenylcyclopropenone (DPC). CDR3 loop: CSATRTSGRNEQFF. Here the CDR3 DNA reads TGCAGTGCTACGAGGACTAGCGGGCGTAATGAGCAGTTCTTC.